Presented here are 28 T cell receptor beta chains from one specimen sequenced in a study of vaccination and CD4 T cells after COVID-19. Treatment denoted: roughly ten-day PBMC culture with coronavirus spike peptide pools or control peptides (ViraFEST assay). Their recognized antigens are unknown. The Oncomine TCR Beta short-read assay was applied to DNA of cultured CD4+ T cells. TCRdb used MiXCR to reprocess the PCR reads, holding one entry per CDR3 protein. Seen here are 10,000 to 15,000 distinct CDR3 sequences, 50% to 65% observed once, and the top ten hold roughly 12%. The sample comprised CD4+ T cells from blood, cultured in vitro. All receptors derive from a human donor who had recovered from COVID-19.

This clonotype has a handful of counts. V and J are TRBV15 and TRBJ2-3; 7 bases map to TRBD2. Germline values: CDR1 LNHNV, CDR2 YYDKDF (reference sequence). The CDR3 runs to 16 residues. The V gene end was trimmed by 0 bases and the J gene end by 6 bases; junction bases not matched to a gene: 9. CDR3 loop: CATSREKSGAPDTQYF. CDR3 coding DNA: TGTGCCACCAGCAGAGAAAAAAGCGGGGCCCCGGATACGCAGTATTTT.

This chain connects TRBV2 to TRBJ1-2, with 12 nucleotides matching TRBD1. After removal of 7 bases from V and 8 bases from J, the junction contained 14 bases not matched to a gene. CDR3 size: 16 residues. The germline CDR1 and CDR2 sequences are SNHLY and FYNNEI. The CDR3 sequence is CASTYFPGQGAGGYTF. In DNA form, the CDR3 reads TGTGCCAGCACTTATTTTCCGGGACAGGGGGCGGGGGGCTACACCTTC.

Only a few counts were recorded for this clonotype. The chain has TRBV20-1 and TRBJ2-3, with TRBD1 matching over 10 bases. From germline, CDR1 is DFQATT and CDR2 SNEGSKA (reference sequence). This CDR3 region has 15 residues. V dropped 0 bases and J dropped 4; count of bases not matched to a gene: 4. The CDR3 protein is CSARDMGQGPDTQYF. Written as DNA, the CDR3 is TGCAGTGCTAGAGATATGGGACAGGGGCCAGATACGCAGTATTTT.

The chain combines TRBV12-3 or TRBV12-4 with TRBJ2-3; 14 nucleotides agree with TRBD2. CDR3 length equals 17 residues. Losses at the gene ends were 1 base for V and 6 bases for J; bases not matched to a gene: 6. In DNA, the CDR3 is TGTGCCAGCAGTTTAGACCGACTAGCGGGGGGGCCGGATACGCAGTATTTT. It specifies CASSLDRLAGGPDTQYF.

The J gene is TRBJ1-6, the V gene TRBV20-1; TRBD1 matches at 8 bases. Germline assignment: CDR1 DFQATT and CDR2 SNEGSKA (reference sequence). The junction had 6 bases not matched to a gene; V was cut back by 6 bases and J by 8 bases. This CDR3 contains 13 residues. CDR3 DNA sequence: TGCAGTGCCCCGGACAGGGAGTATTCACCCCTCCACTTT. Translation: CSAPDREYSPLHF.

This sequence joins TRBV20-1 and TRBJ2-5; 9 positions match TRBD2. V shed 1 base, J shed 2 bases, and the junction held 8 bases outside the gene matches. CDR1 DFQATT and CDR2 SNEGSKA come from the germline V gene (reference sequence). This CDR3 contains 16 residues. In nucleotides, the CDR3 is TGCAGTGCTAGAGTCCCGGGACTAGCAGCTCAAGAGACCCAGTACTTC. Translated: CSARVPGLAAQETQYF.

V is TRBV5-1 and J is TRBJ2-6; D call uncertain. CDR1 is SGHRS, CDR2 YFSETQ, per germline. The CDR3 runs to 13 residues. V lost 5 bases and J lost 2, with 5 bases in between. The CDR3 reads CASSKPGANVLTF. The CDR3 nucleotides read TGCGCCAGCAGTAAGCCTGGGGCCAACGTCCTGACTTTC.

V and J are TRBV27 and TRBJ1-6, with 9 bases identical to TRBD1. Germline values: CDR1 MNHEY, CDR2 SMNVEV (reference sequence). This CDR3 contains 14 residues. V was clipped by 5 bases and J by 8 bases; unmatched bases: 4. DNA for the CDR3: TGTGCCAGCAGTCTCGGACAGGGGTATTCACCCCTCCACTTT. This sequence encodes CASSLGQGYSPLHF.

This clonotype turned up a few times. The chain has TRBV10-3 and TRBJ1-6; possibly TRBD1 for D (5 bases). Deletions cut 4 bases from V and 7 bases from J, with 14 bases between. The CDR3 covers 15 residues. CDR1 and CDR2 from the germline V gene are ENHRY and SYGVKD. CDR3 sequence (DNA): TGTGCCATCAGTGGGACCTCCGGGGACAATTCACCCCTCCACTTT. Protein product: CAISGTSGDNSPLHF.

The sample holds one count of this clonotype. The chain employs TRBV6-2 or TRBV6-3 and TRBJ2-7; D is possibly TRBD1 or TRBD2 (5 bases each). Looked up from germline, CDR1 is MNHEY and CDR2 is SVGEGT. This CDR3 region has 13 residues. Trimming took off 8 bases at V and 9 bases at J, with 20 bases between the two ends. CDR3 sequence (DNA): TGTGCCAGCCAGGGAGATGGGGTGATTGTGCAGTACTTC. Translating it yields CASQGDGVIVQYF.

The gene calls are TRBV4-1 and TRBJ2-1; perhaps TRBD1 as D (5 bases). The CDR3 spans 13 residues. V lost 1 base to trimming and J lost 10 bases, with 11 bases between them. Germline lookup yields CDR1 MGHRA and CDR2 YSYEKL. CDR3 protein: CASSQVGVGEQFF. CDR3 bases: TGCGCCAGCAGCCAAGTAGGGGTCGGGGAGCAGTTCTTC.

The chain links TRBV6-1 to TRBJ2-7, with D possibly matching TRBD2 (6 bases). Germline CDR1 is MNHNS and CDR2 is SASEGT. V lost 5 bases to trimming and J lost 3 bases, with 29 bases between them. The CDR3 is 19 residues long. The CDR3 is CASSPRVRPRDGGLYEQYF. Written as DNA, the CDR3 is TGTGCCAGCAGTCCCAGGGTGCGGCCCCGGGACGGGGGTCTCTACGAGCAGTACTTC.

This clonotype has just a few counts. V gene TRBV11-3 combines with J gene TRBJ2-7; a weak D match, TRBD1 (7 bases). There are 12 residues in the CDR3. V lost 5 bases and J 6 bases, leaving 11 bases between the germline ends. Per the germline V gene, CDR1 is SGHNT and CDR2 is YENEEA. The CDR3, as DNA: TGTGCCAGCAGCCCCCAGGGGGGCGAGCAGTACTTC. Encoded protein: CASSPQGGEQYF.

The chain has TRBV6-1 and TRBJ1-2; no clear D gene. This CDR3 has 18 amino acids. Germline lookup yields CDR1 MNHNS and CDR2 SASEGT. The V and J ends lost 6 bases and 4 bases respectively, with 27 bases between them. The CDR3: CASRALGYGEVRLYGYTF. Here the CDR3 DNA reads TGTGCCAGCAGGGCTTTAGGGTACGGAGAAGTAAGGCTCTATGGCTACACCTTC.

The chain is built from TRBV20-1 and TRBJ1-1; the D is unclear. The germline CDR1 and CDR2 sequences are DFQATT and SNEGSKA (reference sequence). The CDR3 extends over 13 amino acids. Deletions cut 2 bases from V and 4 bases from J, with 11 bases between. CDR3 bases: TGCAGTGCTAGATTACCCGGCAGCACTGAAGCTTTCTTT. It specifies CSARLPGSTEAFF.

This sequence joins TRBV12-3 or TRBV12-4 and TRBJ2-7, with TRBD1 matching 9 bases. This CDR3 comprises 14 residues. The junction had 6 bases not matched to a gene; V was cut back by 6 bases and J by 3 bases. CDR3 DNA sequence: TGTGCCAGCAGGGAGGGACAGGGATTCTACGAGCAGTACTTC. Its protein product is CASREGQGFYEQYF.

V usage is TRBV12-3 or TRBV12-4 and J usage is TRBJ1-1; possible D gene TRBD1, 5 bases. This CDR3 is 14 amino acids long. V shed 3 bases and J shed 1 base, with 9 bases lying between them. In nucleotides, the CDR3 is TGTGCCAGCAGTTTTGGGGGGACGAACACTGAAGCTTTCTTT. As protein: CASSFGGTNTEAFF.

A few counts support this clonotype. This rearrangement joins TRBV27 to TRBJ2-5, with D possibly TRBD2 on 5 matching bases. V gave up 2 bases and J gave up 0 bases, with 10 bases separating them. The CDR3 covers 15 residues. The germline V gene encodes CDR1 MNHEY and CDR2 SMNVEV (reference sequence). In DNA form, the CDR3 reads TGTGCCAGCAGTTTACGTACGGGGAACCAAGAGACCCAGTACTTC. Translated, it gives CASSLRTGNQETQYF.

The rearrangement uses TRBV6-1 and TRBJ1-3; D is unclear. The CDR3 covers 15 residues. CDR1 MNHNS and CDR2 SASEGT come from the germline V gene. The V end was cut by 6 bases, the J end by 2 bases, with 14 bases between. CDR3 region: CASSPPSGTGNTIYF. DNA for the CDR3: TGTGCCAGCAGCCCTCCGTCGGGGACTGGAAACACCATATATTTT.

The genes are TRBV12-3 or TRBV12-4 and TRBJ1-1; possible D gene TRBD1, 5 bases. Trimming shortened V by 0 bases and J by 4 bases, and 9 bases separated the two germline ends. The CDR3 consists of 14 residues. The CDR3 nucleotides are TGTGCCAGCAGTTTAGCGGGGCCCGCCACTGAAGCTTTCTTT. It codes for CASSLAGPATEAFF.

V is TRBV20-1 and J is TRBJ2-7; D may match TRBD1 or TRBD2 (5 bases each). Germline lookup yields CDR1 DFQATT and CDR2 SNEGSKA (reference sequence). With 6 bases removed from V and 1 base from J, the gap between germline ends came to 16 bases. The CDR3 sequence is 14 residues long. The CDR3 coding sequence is TGCAGTGCAGCTAGGGACCGCCCTTCCTACGAGCAGTACTTC. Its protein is CSAARDRPSYEQYF.

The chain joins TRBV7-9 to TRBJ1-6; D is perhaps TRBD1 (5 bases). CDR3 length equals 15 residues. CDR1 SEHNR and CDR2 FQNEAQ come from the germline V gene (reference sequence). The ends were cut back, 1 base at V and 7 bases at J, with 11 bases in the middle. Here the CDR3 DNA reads TGTGCCAGCAGCTTAGGGGGACTCCGAAATTCACCCCTCCACTTT. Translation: CASSLGGLRNSPLHF.

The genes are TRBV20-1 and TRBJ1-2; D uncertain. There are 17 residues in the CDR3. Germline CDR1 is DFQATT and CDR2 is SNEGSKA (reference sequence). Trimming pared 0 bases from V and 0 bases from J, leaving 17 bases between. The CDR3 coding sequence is TGCAGTGCTAGAGAGAGAACACACCAGAGAACTAACTATGGCTACACCTTC. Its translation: CSARERTHQRTNYGYTF.

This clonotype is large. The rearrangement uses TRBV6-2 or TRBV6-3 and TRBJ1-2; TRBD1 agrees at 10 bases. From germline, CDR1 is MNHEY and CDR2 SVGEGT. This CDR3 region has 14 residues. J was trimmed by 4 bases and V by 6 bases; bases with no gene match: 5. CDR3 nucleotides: TGTGCCAGCAGGACGAGGGACAGGGGCTATGGCTACACCTTC. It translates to CASRTRDRGYGYTF.

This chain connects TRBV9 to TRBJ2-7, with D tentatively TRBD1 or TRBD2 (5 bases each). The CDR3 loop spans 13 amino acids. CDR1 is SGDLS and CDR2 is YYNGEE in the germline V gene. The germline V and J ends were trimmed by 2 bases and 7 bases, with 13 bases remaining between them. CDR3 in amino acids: CASSVTVSGEQYF. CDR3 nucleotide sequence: TGTGCCAGCAGCGTGACAGTCTCGGGGGAGCAGTACTTC.

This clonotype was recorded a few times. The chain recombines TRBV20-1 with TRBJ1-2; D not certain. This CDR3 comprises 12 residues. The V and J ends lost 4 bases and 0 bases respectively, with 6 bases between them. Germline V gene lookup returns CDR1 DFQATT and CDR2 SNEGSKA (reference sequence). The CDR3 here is CSATGTNYGYTF. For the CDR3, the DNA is TGCAGTGCTACCGGGACTAACTATGGCTACACCTTC.

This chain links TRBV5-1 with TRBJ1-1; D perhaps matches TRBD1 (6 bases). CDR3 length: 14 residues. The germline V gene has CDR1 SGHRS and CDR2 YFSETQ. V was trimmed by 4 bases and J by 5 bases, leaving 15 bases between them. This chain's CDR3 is CASSATGMETEAFF. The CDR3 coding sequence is TGCGCCAGCAGCGCCACAGGGATGGAGACTGAAGCTTTCTTT.

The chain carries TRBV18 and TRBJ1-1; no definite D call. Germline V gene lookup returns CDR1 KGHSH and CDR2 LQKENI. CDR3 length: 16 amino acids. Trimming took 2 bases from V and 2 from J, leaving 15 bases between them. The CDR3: CASSPGTGRLNTEAFF. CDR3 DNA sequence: TGTGCCAGCTCACCAGGCACGGGTCGTTTAAACACTGAAGCTTTCTTT.